Below are 7 T cell receptor beta chains sequenced from a single sample in a study of read filtering for tumor transcriptome and immune sequencing. Molecular barcoded adaptors covering alpha/delta and beta/gamma chains were used on roughly 370 ng RNA. TCRdb re-called the reads with MiXCR, one entry per CDR3 protein. Of some 130,000 distinct CDR3 sequences in the sample, approximately 13% were seen once. Sequenced: a population of CD138-negative cells sorted from bone marrow. The source is a donor at least 40 years old with multiple myeloma.

This clonotype was found many times. The V and J genes are TRBV27 and TRBJ1-1; 7 nucleotides agree with TRBD1. V shed 5 bases and J 4 bases; nucleotides not matched to a gene: 7. The CDR3 consists of 14 residues. Per germline, CDR1 MNHEY and CDR2 SMNVEV (reference sequence). The DNA for the CDR3 is TGTGCCAGCAGTCCGAGACAGGGAGGCACTGAAGCTTTCTTT. Protein sequence: CASSPRQGGTEAFF.

This clonotype has more than one count but fewer than ten. The CDR3 DNA sequence: TGCAGCGTTGAGTTACGGGAGCGGGGCACAGATACGCAGTATTTT. It translates to CSVELRERGTDTQYF. The chain carries TRBV29-1 and TRBJ2-3; possible D gene TRBD2, 6 bases. Germline V gene lookup returns CDR1 SQVTM and CDR2 ANQGSEA. Trimming took 3 bases from V and 1 from J, leaving 14 bases between them. This CDR3 is 15 amino acids long.

This chain uses TRBV12-3 or TRBV12-4 with TRBJ2-2, with 7 bases identical to TRBD2. With 10 bases clipped from V and 3 bases from J, the junction kept 5 bases outside the gene matches. The CDR3 has 13 residues. The CDR3 here is CATRLAYTGELFF. CDR3 coding DNA: TGTGCCACCAGACTAGCCTACACCGGGGAGCTGTTTTTT.

The rearrangement links TRBV3-1 to TRBJ2-1, with TRBD2 matching 10 bases. V lost 2 bases to trimming and J lost 10 bases; unmatched junction nucleotides: 8. This CDR3 comprises 15 residues. CDR1 and CDR2 from the germline V gene are LGHDT and YNNKEL (reference sequence). The DNA of the CDR3 is TGTGCCAGCAGCCAATATCTAGCGGGAGTGGTAGAGCAGTTCTTC. It yields the protein CASSQYLAGVVEQFF.

Worth noting for this clonotype: Possible read error: a much larger clone is one base away. The chain recombines TRBV5-1 with TRBJ2-1, with a possible D match to TRBD1 (6 bases). The CDR3 consists of 17 residues. Germline V gene data show CDR1 as SGHRS and CDR2 as YFSETQ. The CDR3 is CASSLGATGYAYNERFF. The CDR3 bases are TGCGCCAGCAGCTTGGGCGCCACAGGGTACGCCTACAATGAGCGGTTCTTC.

This clonotype was picked up a small number of times. The V and J genes are TRBV7-9 and TRBJ2-7, with TRBD1 matching 7 bases. V lost 5 bases and J lost 5; bases outside the gene matches: 3. Germline values: CDR1 SEHNR, CDR2 FQNEAQ (reference sequence). This CDR3 has 12 amino acids. The CDR3 protein is CASSSTGDEQYF. The CDR3 DNA reads as TGTGCCAGCAGCAGCACAGGGGACGAGCAGTACTTC. Full variable domain (missing parts from reference TRBV7-9 and TRBJ2-7): DTGVSQNPRHKITKRGQNVTFRCDPISEHNRLYWYRQTLGQGPEFLTYFQNEAQLEKSRLLSDRFSAERPKGSFSTLEIQRTEQGDSAMYLCASSSTGDEQYFGPGTRLTVT.

With regard to this clonotype: Given a far larger clone just one base away, this is likely a sequencing read error. The chain links TRBV6-5 to TRBJ1-1; D possibly corresponds to TRBD1 (5 bases). V gave up 1 base and J gave up 5 bases, with 14 bases separating them. Germline lookup yields CDR1 MNHEY and CDR2 SVGAGI. CDR3 length: 15 amino acids. The CDR3 reads CASSYLAVGGTEAFF. CDR3 nucleotides: TGTGCCAGCAGTTACTTGGCGGTGGGGGGAACTGAAGCTTTCTTT.